The 15 T cell receptor beta chains in this list originate from one sample, sequenced in a study of sequential checkpoint blockade in melanoma. Treatment: randomized to nivolumab then ipilimumab (arm A) or the reverse (arm B). Assay: immunoSEQ multiplex PCR; the TCRdb copy retains only in-frame clones and omits some. The profile covers approximately 12,000 clones, with 65% to 85% appearing a single time and approximately 8% taken by the ten largest. Sample: CD8+ T cells sorted from blood (inferred from file names), taken from a patient given nivolumab and ipilimumab in sequence. The origin of the receptors is a human donor with melanoma.

The chain links TRBV27 to TRBJ2-7, with 9 bases lining up with TRBD2. In germline, CDR1 is MNHEY, CDR2 SMNVEV (reference sequence). The length of the CDR3 is 14 residues. Losses at the gene ends were 6 bases for V and 3 bases for J; bases not matched to a gene: 6. CDR3 nucleotides: TGTGCCAGCAGCTCGGGACTAGCAGTCTACGAGCAGTACTTC. It translates to CASSSGLAVYEQYF.

The V and J genes are TRBV27 and TRBJ2-7, with 8 bases fitting TRBD1. With 9 bases clipped from V and 5 bases from J, the junction kept 15 bases outside the gene matches. Germline values: CDR1 MNHEY, CDR2 SMNVEV (reference sequence). The CDR3 sequence is 15 residues long. Here the CDR3 reads CASKEAGGVLHEQYF. CDR3 coding DNA: TGTGCCAGTAAAGAAGCAGGGGGCGTGCTTCACGAGCAGTACTTC.

This chain uses TRBV4-1 with TRBJ1-1, with D possibly matching TRBD1 (6 bases). Germline V gene lookup returns CDR1 MGHRA and CDR2 YSYEKL. Trimming cost V 6 bases and J 6 bases, with 17 bases left between them. The CDR3 extends over 14 amino acids. CDR3 residues: CASRPGGGAPEAFF. Here the CDR3 DNA reads TGCGCCAGCAGGCCCGGGGGGGGCGCCCCTGAAGCTTTCTTT.

This chain joins TRBV5-1 and TRBJ2-2; the D gene is possibly TRBD1 (5 bases). CDR3 length: 14 amino acids. The V end lost 4 bases, the J end lost 6 bases, and 13 bases lay between the germline ends. Per germline, CDR1 SGHRS and CDR2 YFSETQ. The CDR3 loop reads CASSRFQGSGELFF. The CDR3 coding sequence is TGCGCCAGCAGCCGCTTTCAGGGCTCCGGGGAGCTGTTTTTT. The variable domain in full, completed from reference TRBV5-1 and TRBJ2-2, reads KAGVTQTPRYLIKTRGQQVTLSCSPISGHRSVSWYQQTPGQGLQFLFEYFSETQRNKGNFPGRFSGRQFSNSRSEMNVSTLELGDSALYLCASSRFQGSGELFFGEGSRLTVL.

The chain recombines TRBV6-5 with TRBJ2-7; D remains ambiguous. Trimming took 4 bases from V and 3 from J, leaving 10 bases between them. Germline-derived CDR1 and CDR2 are MNHEY and SVGAGI. CDR3 size: 13 residues. The CDR3 region is CASSSVSYYEQYF. The CDR3 DNA follows: TGTGCCAGCAGTTCGGTCTCCTACTACGAGCAGTACTTC.

As regards this clone: Its ends do not fully match the called genes, so a read error is possible. The chain has TRBV30 and TRBJ2-7, with a tentative D call TRBD1 (6 bases). Germline assignment: CDR1 GTSNPN and CDR2 SVGIG (reference sequence). This CDR3 spans 14 amino acids. CDR3 nucleotides: TGTGCCTGGAGTGTGGGTCAGGGGCTGTACGGGCAGTACTTC. Amino acids: CAWSVGQGLYGQYF.

This chain joins TRBV5-6 and TRBJ2-5; 11 bases are a match to TRBD2. Germline trimming cut 4 bases from V and 0 bases from J; bases unmatched to any gene: 5. CDR3 length equals 16 residues. CDR1 SGHDT and CDR2 YYEEEE come from the germline V gene. CDR3 bases: TGTGCCAGCAGCCTAGGGACTAGCGGATACCAAGAGACCCAGTACTTC. Protein sequence: CASSLGTSGYQETQYF.

The chain uses TRBV5-1 and TRBJ2-7; 7 bases are shared with TRBD1. Germline CDR1 reads SGHRS; CDR2 reads YFSETQ. V dropped 0 bases and J dropped 5; count of bases not matched to a gene: 5. The CDR3 extends over 14 amino acids. The CDR3 sequence is CASSLGTGFNEQYF. The CDR3 DNA sequence: TGCGCCAGCAGCTTGGGGACAGGTTTTAACGAGCAGTACTTC. Full variable domain (missing parts from reference TRBV5-1 and TRBJ2-7): KAGVTQTPRYLIKTRGQQVTLSCSPISGHRSVSWYQQTPGQGLQFLFEYFSETQRNKGNFPGRFSGRQFSNSRSEMNVSTLELGDSALYLCASSLGTGFNEQYFGPGTRLTVT.

The chain couples TRBV11-2 to TRBJ2-7; 9 nucleotides align to TRBD2. The CDR3 covers 16 residues. Germline V gene sequence: CDR1 SGHAT, CDR2 FQNNGV. V gave up 0 bases and J gave up 2 bases; unmatched junction bases: 5. The CDR3 coding sequence is TGTGCCAGCAGCTTAGATAGGCTAGCGGGAACCTACGAGCAGTACTTC. Protein sequence: CASSLDRLAGTYEQYF.

V is TRBV9 and J is TRBJ2-7; D call uncertain. Trimming shortened V by 0 bases and J by 3 bases, and 13 bases separated the two germline ends. This CDR3 spans 15 amino acids. Germline CDR1 and CDR2: SGDLS and YYNGEE. The CDR3 sequence is CASSVGTDPFYEQYF. The CDR3 nucleotides are TGTGCCAGCAGCGTAGGAACAGACCCTTTCTACGAGCAGTACTTC. The whole variable domain, filled in from reference TRBV9 and TRBJ2-7, reads DSGVTQTPKHLITATGQRVTLRCSPRSGDLSVYWYQQSLDQGLQFLIQYYNGEERAKGNILERFSAQQFPDLHSELNLSSLELGDSALYFCASSVGTDPFYEQYFGPGTRLTVT.

This clone was counted only a few times. The chain carries TRBV28 and TRBJ2-7; 9 bases line up with TRBD1. Unmatched junction bases numbered 11, after V lost 5 bases and J lost 3 bases. CDR1 is MDHEN and CDR2 is SYDVKM in the germline V gene. The CDR3 covers 16 residues. The CDR3 loop is CASSPFRTGVSYEQYF. CDR3 nucleotides: TGTGCCAGCAGTCCATTTCGGACAGGGGTGAGCTACGAGCAGTACTTC.

This clone was observed a single time. The CDR3 coding sequence is TGCGCCAGCAGCCCCCTGATTAGCGGCCCCTACGAGCAGTACTTC. It translates to CASSPLISGPYEQYF. The genes are TRBV4-1 and TRBJ2-7; a weak D match, TRBD2 (6 bases). The CDR3 is 15 residues long. The V gene's germline CDR1 is MGHRA and CDR2 YSYEKL. V lost 4 bases, J lost 2 bases, and 15 bases lay in between.

The chain couples TRBV2 to TRBJ2-3, with 10 bases that match TRBD2. V was clipped by 4 bases and J by 0 bases; unmatched bases: 7. The CDR3 has 17 residues. CDR1 SNHLY and CDR2 FYNNEI come from the germline V gene. The CDR3 DNA reads as TGTGCCAGCAGTGTTCTAGCGGGGGCCTCTAGCACAGATACGCAGTATTTT. Residues: CASSVLAGASSTDTQYF.

The chain joins TRBV15 to TRBJ2-1; tentatively, D is TRBD2 (5 bases). The V end lost 8 bases, the J end lost 7 bases, and 18 bases lay between the germline ends. Germline CDR1 and CDR2: LNHNV and YYDKDF (reference sequence). The length of the CDR3 is 14 residues. CDR3 amino acids: CATGTSRDVNEQFF. For the CDR3, the DNA is TGTGCCACCGGTACTTCCCGGGATGTTAATGAGCAGTTCTTC. Filled out from reference TRBV15 and TRBJ2-1, the complete variable domain reads DAMVIQNPRYQVTQFGKPVTLSCSQTLNHNVMYWYQQKSSQAPKLLFHYYDKDFNNEADTPDNFQSRRPNTSFCFLDIRSPGLGDTAMYLCATGTSRDVNEQFFGPGTRLTVL.

The rearrangement joins TRBV5-1 to TRBJ2-7, with 8 positions matching TRBD1. The CDR3 sequence is 16 residues long. Germline-derived CDR1 and CDR2 are SGHRS and YFSETQ. The V segment lost 4 bases and the J segment 2 bases; nucleotides outside the gene matches: 11. CDR3 in amino acids: CASSAAGTGSTYEQYF. For the CDR3, the DNA is TGCGCCAGCAGCGCAGCCGGGACAGGATCCACCTACGAGCAGTACTTC.